These 10 T cell receptor beta chains share one sample of origin, sequenced in a study of cytomegalovirus exposure and HLA in healthy donors. The PCR was carried out with 60 Vbeta primers and 13 Jbeta primers. Clones were read by immunoSEQ multiplex PCR, and TCRdb kept only the in-frame ones, dropping some. The sample gives over 110,000 clones, about 84% of which show up once; roughly 6.2% is in the top ten. The sequenced sample was PBMCs. The receptors come from a woman in her thirties or forties in good health and CMV-seropositive.

The chain links TRBV11-2 to TRBJ2-5, with TRBD2 matching over 11 bases. Per the germline V gene, CDR1 is SGHAT and CDR2 is FQNNGV. V gave up 3 bases and J gave up 0 bases; unmatched junction bases: 3. The CDR3 spans 16 residues. The CDR3 spells CASSLGTSGNQETQYF. CDR3 DNA: TGTGCCAGCAGCTTGGGGACTAGCGGCAACCAAGAGACCCAGTACTTC.

This chain links TRBV2 with TRBJ1-6; 8 bases align to TRBD1. The CDR3 spans 15 residues. Per germline, CDR1 SNHLY and CDR2 FYNNEI. The trim removed 5 bases at V and 10 bases at J, leaving 10 bases unmatched. CDR3 bases: TGTGCCAGCAGTTCACAGGGGGGCCTTGCCTCACCCCTCCACTTT. Protein: CASSSQGGLASPLHF.

This clone has just a few counts. The rearrangement links TRBV13 to TRBJ1-1; the D is unclear. Germline assignment: CDR1 PRHDT and CDR2 FYEKMQ (reference sequence). Trimming took 0 bases from V and 1 from J, leaving 3 bases between them. The CDR3 contains 13 residues. The CDR3 nucleotides are TGTGCCAGCAGCTTAGGACAGAACACTGAAGCTTTCTTT. It codes for CASSLGQNTEAFF.

This clone was detected only once. The chain joins TRBV5-1 to TRBJ2-2; TRBD1 aligns across 8 bases. Trimming took 5 bases from V and 2 from J; bases not matched to a gene: 5. The CDR3 is 15 amino acids. Germline V gives CDR1 SGHRS, CDR2 YFSETQ. For the CDR3, the DNA is TGCGCCAGCAGTTCGGGGACAGGAAACACCGGGGAGCTGTTTTTT. Translated, it gives CASSSGTGNTGELFF.

This clone was observed a few times. This chain uses TRBV7-9 with TRBJ1-1, with 7 bases aligning to TRBD1. The germline gives CDR1 SEHNR, CDR2 FQNEAQ (reference sequence). V shed 2 bases, J shed 7 bases, and the junction held 7 bases outside the gene matches. This CDR3 comprises 14 residues. The CDR3 DNA follows: TGTGCCAGCAGCTTAATAGGGGGCGAAGGTGAAGCTTTCTTT. It translates to CASSLIGGEGEAFF.

The V and J genes are TRBV30 and TRBJ1-1; D call uncertain. Trimming removed 0 bases from V and 0 bases from J, with 5 bases in between. The CDR3 extends over 13 amino acids. Per germline, CDR1 GTSNPN and CDR2 SVGIG (reference sequence). This CDR3 is CAWSVGMNTEAFF. The CDR3 DNA reads TGTGCCTGGAGTGTTGGCATGAACACTGAAGCTTTCTTT.

The chain has TRBV2 and TRBJ2-7, with 9 bases identical to TRBD2. CDR1 and CDR2 (germline): SNHLY, FYNNEI. This CDR3 region has 14 residues. Trimming cost V 4 bases and J 4 bases; bases outside gene matches: 5. CDR3 in amino acids: CASSAVSGSYEQYF. CDR3 nucleotide sequence: TGTGCCAGCAGTGCTGTTAGCGGGAGTTACGAGCAGTACTTC.

The rearrangement links TRBV27 to TRBJ1-6, with a weak D call TRBD1 (6 bases). This CDR3 comprises 14 residues. Germline loops: CDR1 MNHEY, CDR2 SMNVEV (reference sequence). V gave up 7 bases and J gave up 10 bases, with 17 bases separating them. DNA for the CDR3: TGTGCCAGCAACATGTTAGGGGGAGAGTCACCCCTCCACTTT. It codes for CASNMLGGESPLHF.

This clone has a handful of counts. V is TRBV9 and J is TRBJ2-1, with TRBD2 matching 7 bases. Losses at the gene ends were 2 bases for V and 2 bases for J; bases not matched to a gene: 4. CDR1 is SGDLS, CDR2 YYNGEE, per germline. The CDR3 consists of 15 residues. CDR3 amino acids: CASSVGGSTYNEQFF. CDR3 sequence (DNA): TGTGCCAGCAGCGTGGGCGGGAGCACCTACAATGAGCAGTTCTTC.

This chain uses TRBV5-4 with TRBJ2-3; TRBD2 aligns across 10 bases. The junction had 7 bases not matched to a gene; V was cut back by 1 base and J by 8 bases. The V gene's germline CDR1 is SGHNT and CDR2 YYREEE (reference sequence). The CDR3 sequence is 15 residues long. CDR3 sequence reads: CASSLSSGRQVTQYF. CDR3 DNA: TGTGCCAGCAGCTTGAGTAGCGGGAGGCAAGTTACGCAGTATTTT.